Listed below are T cell receptor beta chains from one sample, sequenced in a study of CD8+ T cells in alopecia areata. Clones were read by immunoSEQ multiplex PCR, and TCRdb kept only the in-frame ones, dropping some. In the table there are about 180,000 clones, roughly 59% of which are singletons. Sequencing was performed on CD4+ T cells sorted from blood, taken at week 0. These receptors all come from a human donor with alopecia areata. Both conserved end residues are part of each CDR3. Each record gives: J gene, V gene, CDR3 protein.

j_call: TRBJ1-1
v_call: TRBV18
cdr3_aa: CASSPREKTGRSFF

j_call: TRBJ1-2
v_call: TRBV30
cdr3_aa: CAWSPGGLRVVYGYTF

j_call: TRBJ2-4
v_call: TRBV30
cdr3_aa: CAWRPLGTKNIQYF

j_call: TRBJ1-2
v_call: TRBV6-1
cdr3_aa: CASSEVEGFYGYTF

j_call: TRBJ1-2
v_call: TRBV9
cdr3_aa: CASSSPPGQGKGYTF

j_call: TRBJ2-3
v_call: TRBV19
cdr3_aa: CASRLAGVPDTQYF

j_call: TRBJ2-7
v_call: TRBV19
cdr3_aa: CASSPPGRSEVPYF

j_call: TRBJ2-2
v_call: TRBV6-5
cdr3_aa: CAAKDKRANTGELFF

j_call: TRBJ2-3
v_call: TRBV5-1
cdr3_aa: CASSFEGTDTQYF

j_call: TRBJ1-6
v_call: TRBV29-1
cdr3_aa: CSVSGGTNSPLHF

j_call: TRBJ2-3
v_call: TRBV30
cdr3_aa: CAWRGDSSTDTQYF

j_call: TRBJ1-4
v_call: TRBV5-6
cdr3_aa: CASSQIPGQGNEKLFF

j_call: TRBJ1-2
v_call: TRBV15
cdr3_aa: CATSRNRGDYGYTF

j_call: TRBJ1-1
v_call: TRBV29-1
cdr3_aa: CSVERVNTEAFF

j_call: TRBJ1-6
v_call: TRBV27
cdr3_aa: CASSGDSPASPLHF

j_call: TRBJ2-5
v_call: TRBV29-1
cdr3_aa: CSVRSGETQYF

j_call: TRBJ1-1
v_call: TRBV7-2
cdr3_aa: CASSGRQLANTEAFF

j_call: TRBJ1-4
v_call: TRBV2
cdr3_aa: CATNTAGMGEKLFF

j_call: TRBJ1-1
v_call: TRBV4-1
cdr3_aa: CASSLGQGAGEAFF

j_call: TRBJ2-1
v_call: TRBV11-3
cdr3_aa: CASSLNRDEQFF

j_call: TRBJ2-7
v_call: TRBV18
cdr3_aa: CASSPEEYEQYF

j_call: TRBJ1-2
v_call: TRBV30
cdr3_aa: CAWSGSGTGKLF

j_call: TRBJ2-4
v_call: TRBV5-4
cdr3_aa: CASSWGENIQYF

j_call: TRBJ2-3
v_call: TRBV29-1
cdr3_aa: CSVEDLWRGTDTQYF

j_call: TRBJ1-2
v_call: TRBV29-1
cdr3_aa: CSATSEGYTF

j_call: TRBJ1-6
v_call: TRBV6-5
cdr3_aa: CASRDSKESPLHF

j_call: TRBJ2-7
v_call: TRBV5-1
cdr3_aa: CASSVGTASYEQYF

j_call: TRBJ1-5
v_call: TRBV27
cdr3_aa: CASSLAGGGQPQHF

j_call: TRBJ2-1
v_call: TRBV5-6
cdr3_aa: CASSWTTGTGSSSYNEQFF

j_call: TRBJ1-5
v_call: TRBV30
cdr3_aa: CAWSTTGGQNQPQHF

j_call: TRBJ1-2
v_call: TRBV19
cdr3_aa: CASSPGGGWSYGYTF

j_call: TRBJ1-2
v_call: TRBV29-1
cdr3_aa: CSGRGDHGYTF

j_call: TRBJ2-5
v_call: TRBV2
cdr3_aa: CASSEAATGIETQYF

j_call: TRBJ1-1
v_call: TRBV29-1
cdr3_aa: CSAMGQGGNTEAFF

j_call: TRBJ2-4
v_call: TRBV9
cdr3_aa: CASSVAPLEDIQYF

j_call: TRBJ2-1
v_call: TRBV29-1
cdr3_aa: CSVVLAGGYEQFF